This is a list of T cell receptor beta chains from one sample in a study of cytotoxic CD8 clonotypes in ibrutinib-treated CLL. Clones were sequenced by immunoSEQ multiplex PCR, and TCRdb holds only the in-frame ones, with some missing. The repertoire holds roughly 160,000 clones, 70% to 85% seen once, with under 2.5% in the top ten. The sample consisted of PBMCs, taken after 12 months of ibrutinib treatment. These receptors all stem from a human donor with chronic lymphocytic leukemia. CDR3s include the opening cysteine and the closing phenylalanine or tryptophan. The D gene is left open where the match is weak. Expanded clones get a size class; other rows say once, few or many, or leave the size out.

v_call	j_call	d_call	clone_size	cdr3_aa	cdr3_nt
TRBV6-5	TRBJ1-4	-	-	CASSYHFTAEKLFF	TGTGCCAGCAGTTACCATTTCACGGCTGAAAAACTGTTTTTT
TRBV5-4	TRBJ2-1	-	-	CASSFLKEQFF	TGTGCCAGCAGCTTCTTGAAAGAGCAGTTCTTC
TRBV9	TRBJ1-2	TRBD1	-	CASTPGQGARYGYTF	TGTGCCAGCACCCCGGGACAGGGGGCGCGCTATGGCTACACCTTC
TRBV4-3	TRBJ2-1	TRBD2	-	CASSQEIGTIKPPEQFF	TGCGCCAGCAGCCAAGAAATCGGGACTATTAAACCCCCCGAGCAGTTCTTC
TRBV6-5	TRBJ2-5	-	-	CASSSRGWAQYF	TGTGCCAGCAGTTCCAGGGGTTGGGCCCAGTACTTC
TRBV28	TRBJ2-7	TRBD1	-	CASSLWDRGYEQYF	TGTGCCAGCAGTCTATGGGACAGGGGTTACGAGCAGTACTTC
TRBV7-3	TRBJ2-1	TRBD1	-	CASSSGDRSNEQFF	TGTGCCAGCAGCTCTGGGGACAGAAGCAATGAGCAGTTCTTC
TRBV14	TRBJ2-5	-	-	CASSLRRRQETQYF	TGTGCCAGCAGCCTTAGACGTCGCCAAGAGACCCAGTACTTC
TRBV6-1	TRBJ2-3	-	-	CASNQGRVGTDTQYF	TGTGCCAGCAACCAAGGCAGGGTTGGCACAGATACGCAGTATTTT
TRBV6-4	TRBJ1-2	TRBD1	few	CASRLGQGPYGYTF	TGTGCCAGCCGCCTCGGACAGGGCCCCTATGGCTACACCTTC
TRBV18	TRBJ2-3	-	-	CASSPPRRGSTDTQYF	TGTGCCAGCTCACCGCCTCGTAGGGGGAGCACAGATACGCAGTATTTT
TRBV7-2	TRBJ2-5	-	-	CASSLRGLGQETQYF	TGTGCCAGCAGCTTGAGAGGGTTGGGCCAAGAGACCCAGTACTTC
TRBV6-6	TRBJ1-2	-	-	CASSSGLYGYTF	TGTGCCAGCAGTTCGGGGCTATATGGCTACACCTTC
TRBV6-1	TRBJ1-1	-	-	CASSRNTEAFF	TGTGCCAGCAGCCGGAACACTGAAGCTTTCTTT
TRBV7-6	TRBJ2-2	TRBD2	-	CASSPQAGANTGELFF	TGTGCCAGCAGCCCCCAAGCGGGGGCGAACACCGGGGAGCTGTTTTTT
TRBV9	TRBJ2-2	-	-	CASSVVTSGNTGELFF	TGTGCCAGCAGCGTAGTGACAAGCGGAAACACCGGGGAGCTGTTTTTT
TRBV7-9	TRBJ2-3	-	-	CASSPLEDTQYF	TGTGCCAGCAGCCCTCTTGAAGATACGCAGTATTTT
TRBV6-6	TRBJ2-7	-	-	CASSYERNLEYEQYF	TGTGCCAGCAGTTACGAGCGGAACCTTGAGTACGAGCAGTACTTC
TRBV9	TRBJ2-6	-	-	CAGAGRSLSGANVLTF	TGTGCTGGAGCCGGCAGGAGCCTCTCTGGGGCCAACGTCCTGACTTTC
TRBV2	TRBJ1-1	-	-	CASSGGNGAEAFF	TGTGCCAGCAGTGGGGGTAATGGAGCTGAAGCTTTCTTT
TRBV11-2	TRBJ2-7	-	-	CASSLVFDYEQYF	TGTGCCAGCAGCTTAGTATTCGACTACGAGCAGTACTTC
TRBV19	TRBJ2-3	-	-	CASSPAGTVGTDTQYF	TGTGCCAGTAGCCCCGCGGGGACCGTCGGCACAGATACGCAGTATTTT
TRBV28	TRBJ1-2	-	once	CASSLYHLGYTF	TGTGCCAGCAGTTTATACCATCTTGGCTACACCTTC
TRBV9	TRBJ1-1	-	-	CASSGALQGPRGTEAFF	TGTGCCAGCAGCGGCGCGTTACAGGGACCGAGGGGTACTGAAGCTTTCTTT
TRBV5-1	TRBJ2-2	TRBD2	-	CASSLVLAGTNTGELFF	TGCGCCAGCAGCTTGGTCCTAGCGGGGACGAACACCGGGGAGCTGTTTTTT
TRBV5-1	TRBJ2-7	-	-	CASSLGASESSYEQYF	TGCGCCAGCAGCTTGGGGGCTAGCGAGAGCTCCTACGAGCAGTACTTC
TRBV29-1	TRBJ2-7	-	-	CSVVIQSAEQYF	TGCAGCGTTGTGATTCAGAGCGCCGAGCAGTACTTC
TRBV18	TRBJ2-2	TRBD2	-	CASSPPSGSFNTGELFF	TGTGCCAGCTCACCACCTAGCGGGAGTTTCAACACCGGGGAGCTGTTTTTT
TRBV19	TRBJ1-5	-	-	CASSLLGGYPNQPQHF	TGTGCCAGTAGTCTATTAGGAGGGTATCCCAATCAGCCCCAGCATTTT
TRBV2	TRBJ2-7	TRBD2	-	CASSYLTSSLSYEQYF	TGTGCCAGCAGTTACTTGACTAGCTCCCTCTCCTACGAGCAGTACTTC
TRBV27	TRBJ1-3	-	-	CASRVLQSGNTIYF	TGTGCCAGCAGAGTATTGCAGTCTGGAAACACCATATATTTT
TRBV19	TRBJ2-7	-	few	CASSADSDGSYEQYF	TGTGCCAGTAGTGCGGACAGCGACGGGAGTTACGAGCAGTACTTC
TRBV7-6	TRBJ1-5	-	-	CASSLAGGEDQPQHF	TGTGCCAGCAGCTTAGCGGGGGGGGAGGATCAGCCCCAGCATTTT
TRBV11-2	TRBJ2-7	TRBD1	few	CASSLRQGSYEQYF	TGTGCCAGCAGCCTTCGACAGGGGTCCTACGAGCAGTACTTC
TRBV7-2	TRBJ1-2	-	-	CASSYSNYGYTF	TGTGCCAGCAGCTATTCCAACTATGGCTACACCTTC
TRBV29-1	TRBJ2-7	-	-	CSVGEFGRALFREQYF	TGCAGCGTTGGGGAATTTGGCAGGGCCCTCTTCCGCGAGCAGTACTTC
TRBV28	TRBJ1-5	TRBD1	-	CASDGTGVTGVVNQPQHF	TGTGCCAGCGACGGGACAGGGGTAACAGGGGTCGTCAATCAGCCCCAGCATTTT
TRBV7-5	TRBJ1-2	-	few	CVRSLVPRCGAIYGYTF	TGTGTCAGAAGCTTAGTCCCCAGATGCGGAGCCATATATGGCTACACCTTC
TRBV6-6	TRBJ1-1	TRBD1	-	CAGQDSRRVGTEAFF	TGTGCCGGACAGGACAGTCGGCGGGTGGGCACTGAAGCTTTCTTT
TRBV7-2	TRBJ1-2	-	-	CASSPSSYGYTF	TGTGCCAGCAGCCCTAGTTCCTATGGCTACACCTTC
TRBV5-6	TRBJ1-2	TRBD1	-	CASSWTGGNYGYTF	TGTGCCAGCAGCTGGACAGGGGGCAACTATGGCTACACCTTC
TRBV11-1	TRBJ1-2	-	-	CATNNRISNYGYTF	TGTGCCACGAACAACAGGATCTCGAACTATGGCTACACCTTC
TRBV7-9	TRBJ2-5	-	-	CASTLDIQETQYF	TGTGCCAGCACCCTCGATATCCAAGAGACCCAGTACTTC
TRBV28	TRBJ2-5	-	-	CASSPLYWVSAETQYF	TGTGCCAGCAGCCCCTTATATTGGGTCTCGGCAGAGACCCAGTACTTC
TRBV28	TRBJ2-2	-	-	CASSWGGRDNTGELFF	TGTGCCAGCAGTTGGGGGGGCAGGGATAACACCGGGGAGCTGTTTTTT
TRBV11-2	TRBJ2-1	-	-	CASSLDRGHEQFF	TGTGCCAGCAGCTTAGACAGGGGCCATGAGCAGTTCTTC
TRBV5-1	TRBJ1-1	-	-	CASSLDSLNTEAFF	TGCGCCAGCAGCCTGGACAGCCTGAACACTGAAGCTTTCTTT
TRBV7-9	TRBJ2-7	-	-	CASSSRALLGTHEQYF	TGTGCCAGCAGCTCCCGAGCCCTCCTAGGGACCCACGAGCAGTACTTC
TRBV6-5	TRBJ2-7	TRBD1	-	CASRTGQGSYEQYF	TGTGCCAGCAGAACAGGACAGGGTTCCTACGAGCAGTACTTC
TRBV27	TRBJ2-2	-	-	CASSWGNRPNTGELFF	TGTGCCAGCAGTTGGGGTAACAGGCCTAACACCGGGGAGCTGTTTTTT
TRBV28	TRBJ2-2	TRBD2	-	CASSSAGVGTGELFF	TGTGCCAGCAGTTCAGCGGGAGTCGGTACCGGGGAGCTGTTTTTT
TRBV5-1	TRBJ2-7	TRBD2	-	CASSLSGTSGPGNHRYEQYF	TGCGCCAGCAGCTTGTCCGGGACTAGCGGTCCGGGCAACCACCGCTACGAGCAGTACTTC
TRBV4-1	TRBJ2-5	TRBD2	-	CASSWGWTSEETQYF	TGCGCCAGCAGCTGGGGTTGGACTAGCGAAGAGACCCAGTACTTC
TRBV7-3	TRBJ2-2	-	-	CASSFEDATNTGELFF	TGTGCCAGCAGCTTTGAGGATGCTACGAACACCGGGGAGCTGTTTTTT
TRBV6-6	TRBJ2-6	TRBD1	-	CASSYRTGAGANVLTF	TGTGCCAGCAGTTACCGGACAGGGGCTGGGGCCAACGTCCTGACTTTC